The 10 T cell receptor beta chains in this list originate from one sample, sequenced in a study of T-cell reconstitution after alpha-beta-depleted transplantation in children. Preparing the TCRbeta library involved the use of unique molecular identifiers. TCRdb called the PCR reads again in MiXCR, with one record for every CDR3 protein. The sample carries around 700,000 distinct CDR3 sequences, about an eighth recorded once. Source: PBMCs, taken before TCRalphabeta/CD19-depleted stem cell transplant. The receptors were sampled from a girl aged 2-10 years with congenital amegakaryocytic thrombocytopenia, due to receive a stem cell transplant.

This clonotype was found many times. The rearrangement joins TRBV7-9 to TRBJ2-2; D may be TRBD2 (7 bases). Germline loops: CDR1 SEHNR, CDR2 FQNEAQ (reference sequence). V was pared by 8 bases and J by 2 bases, with 12 bases between. CDR3 length equals 14 residues. This CDR3 is CASGRDTNTGELFF. The CDR3 nucleotides are TGTGCCAGCGGGAGGGACACCAACACCGGGGAGCTGTTTTTT.

The chain couples TRBV29-1 to TRBJ2-3, with 7 positions matching TRBD2. The V and J ends lost 6 bases and 2 bases, in that order; junction bases with no gene match: 23. The germline gives CDR1 SQVTM, CDR2 ANQGSEA. This CDR3 contains 19 residues. CDR3 in DNA: TGCAGCGTCCAACCGGGAGGCTTGTCCGGGGTATCTCCCACAGATACGCAGTATTTT. Protein product: CSVQPGGLSGVSPTDTQYF.

This clonotype was counted at least ten times. The chain is built from TRBV15 and TRBJ2-1; no reliable D call. The CDR3 contains 13 residues. Germline V gene sequence: CDR1 LNHNV, CDR2 YYDKDF (reference sequence). Trimming pared 4 bases from V and 9 bases from J, leaving 13 bases between. CDR3 in amino acids: CATSTRVAREQFF. CDR3 sequence (DNA): TGTGCCACCAGCACTCGAGTCGCTCGTGAGCAGTTCTTC.

The rearrangement uses TRBV7-9 and TRBJ2-3; 11 nucleotides align to TRBD1. There are 16 residues in the CDR3. Germline CDR1 and CDR2: SEHNR and FQNEAQ (reference sequence). V shed 3 bases, J shed 3 bases, and the junction held 5 bases outside the gene matches. CDR3 DNA: TGTGCCAGCAGCTTTGGGACAGGGGGTAATACAGATACGCAGTATTTT. Translating gives CASSFGTGGNTDTQYF.

This clonotype was seen a few times. V is TRBV20-1 and J is TRBJ2-3, with D perhaps given as TRBD1 or TRBD2 (5 bases each). The ends were cut back, 6 bases at V and 4 bases at J, with 26 bases in the middle. This CDR3 region has 17 residues. CDR1 DFQATT and CDR2 SNEGSKA come from the germline V gene (reference sequence). In DNA, the CDR3 is TGCAGTGCCGGCAAGAACCGGGACGCCCCTTACCCAGATACGCAGTATTTT. This codes for CSAGKNRDAPYPDTQYF.

The sample holds many counts of this clonotype. V usage is TRBV24-1 and J usage is TRBJ2-2, with 13 bases identical to TRBD2. The CDR3 runs to 15 residues. The V gene end was trimmed by 7 bases and the J gene end by 10 bases; junction bases not matched to a gene: 8. Germline CDR1 KGHDR, CDR2 SFDVKD. The CDR3 is CATRGTSGTGEELFF. CDR3 DNA: TGTGCCACCAGGGGGACTAGCGGGACTGGCGAGGAGCTGTTTTTT.

In its sample, this clonotype was seen a few times. The chain couples TRBV6-1 to TRBJ2-7; D uncertain. CDR1 MNHNS and CDR2 SASEGT come from the germline V gene. The V end lost 6 bases, the J end lost 4 bases, and 16 bases lay between the germline ends. The CDR3 consists of 14 residues. CDR3 coding DNA: TGTGCCAGCAGACCCGGTAGGACCACGTACGAGCAGTACTTC. Protein sequence: CASRPGRTTYEQYF.

The sample holds many counts of this clonotype. The DNA for the CDR3 is TGTGCCAGCTCGGGACAGGGACTTGGACTAAACTATGGCTACACCTTC. Encoded protein: CASSGQGLGLNYGYTF. The chain links TRBV18 to TRBJ1-2; 9 bases line up with TRBD1. The CDR3 has 16 residues. CDR1 is KGHSH, CDR2 LQKENI, per germline. Trimming at V came to 6 bases and at J to 2 bases, leaving 10 bases not matched to a gene.

This clonotype has just a few counts. This rearrangement joins TRBV5-1 to TRBJ2-1; D may match TRBD1 or TRBD2 (5 bases each). The CDR3 loop spans 17 amino acids. Germline-derived CDR1 and CDR2 are SGHRS and YFSETQ. The V end lost 2 bases, the J end lost 3 bases, and 18 bases lay between the germline ends. CDR3: CASSFSSGTLLYNEQFF. In DNA, the CDR3 is TGCGCCAGCAGCTTTTCCTCCGGGACGTTACTCTACAATGAGCAGTTCTTC.

V usage is TRBV10-3 and J usage is TRBJ2-7; D is ambiguous. The CDR3 covers 13 residues. V gave up 3 bases and J gave up 0 bases, with 6 bases separating them. CDR1 and CDR2 (germline): ENHRY, SYGVKD. The CDR3 loop reads CAISDRSSYEQYF. The DNA for the CDR3 is TGTGCCATCAGTGACAGGAGCTCCTACGAGCAGTACTTC.